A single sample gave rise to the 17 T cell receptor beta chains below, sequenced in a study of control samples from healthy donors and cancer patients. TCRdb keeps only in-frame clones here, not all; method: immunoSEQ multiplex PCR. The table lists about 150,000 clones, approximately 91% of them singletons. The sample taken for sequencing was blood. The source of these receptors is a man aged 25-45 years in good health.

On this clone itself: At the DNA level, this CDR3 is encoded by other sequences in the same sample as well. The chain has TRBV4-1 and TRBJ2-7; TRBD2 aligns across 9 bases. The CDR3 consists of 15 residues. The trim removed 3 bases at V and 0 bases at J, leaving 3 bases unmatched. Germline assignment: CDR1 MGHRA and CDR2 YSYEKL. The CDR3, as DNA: TGCGCCAGCAGCCAGACTAGCGGTAGCTCCTACGAGCAGTACTTC. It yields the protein CASSQTSGSSYEQYF.

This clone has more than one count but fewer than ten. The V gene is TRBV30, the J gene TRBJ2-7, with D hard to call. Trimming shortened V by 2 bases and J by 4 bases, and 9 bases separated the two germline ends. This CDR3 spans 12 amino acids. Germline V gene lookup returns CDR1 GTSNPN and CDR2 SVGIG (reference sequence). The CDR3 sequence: CAWSLASYEQYF. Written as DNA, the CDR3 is TGTGCCTGGAGTCTCGCTAGTTACGAGCAGTACTTC. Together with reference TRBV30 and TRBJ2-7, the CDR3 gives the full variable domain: SQTIHQWPATLVQPVGSPLSLECTVEGTSNPNLYWYRQAAGRGLQLLFYSVGIGQISSEVPQNLSASRPQDRQFILSSKKLLLSDSGFYLCAWSLASYEQYFGPGTRLTVT.

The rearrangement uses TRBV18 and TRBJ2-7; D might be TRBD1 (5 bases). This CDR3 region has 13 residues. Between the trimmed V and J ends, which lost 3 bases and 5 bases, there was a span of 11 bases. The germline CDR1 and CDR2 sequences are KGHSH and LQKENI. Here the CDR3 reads CASSPTVEHEQYF. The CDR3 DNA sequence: TGTGCCAGCTCACCGACAGTTGAACACGAGCAGTACTTC.

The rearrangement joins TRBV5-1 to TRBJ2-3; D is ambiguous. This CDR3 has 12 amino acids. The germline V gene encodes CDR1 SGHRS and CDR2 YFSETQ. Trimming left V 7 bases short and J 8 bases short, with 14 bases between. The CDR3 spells CASGSSLGTQYF. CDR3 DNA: TGCGCCAGCGGCTCCTCACTTGGTACGCAGTATTTT. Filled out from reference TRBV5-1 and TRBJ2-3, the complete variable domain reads KAGVTQTPRYLIKTRGQQVTLSCSPISGHRSVSWYQQTPGQGLQFLFEYFSETQRNKGNFPGRFSGRQFSNSRSEMNVSTLELGDSALYLCASGSSLGTQYFGPGTRLTVL.

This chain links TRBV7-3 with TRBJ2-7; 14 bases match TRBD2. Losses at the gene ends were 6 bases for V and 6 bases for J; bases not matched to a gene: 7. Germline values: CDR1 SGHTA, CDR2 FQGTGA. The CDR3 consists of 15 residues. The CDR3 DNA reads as TGTGCCAGCAGTCGACTAGCGGGGGGGCTCAGCGAGCAGTACTTC. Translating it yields CASSRLAGGLSEQYF.

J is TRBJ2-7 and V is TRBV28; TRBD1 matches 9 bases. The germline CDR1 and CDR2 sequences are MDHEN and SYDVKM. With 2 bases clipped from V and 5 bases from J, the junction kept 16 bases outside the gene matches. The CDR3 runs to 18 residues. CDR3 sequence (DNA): TGTGCCAGCAGTTTACCCGATGTTCTGGGACAGGGTATACACGAGCAGTACTTC. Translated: CASSLPDVLGQGIHEQYF.

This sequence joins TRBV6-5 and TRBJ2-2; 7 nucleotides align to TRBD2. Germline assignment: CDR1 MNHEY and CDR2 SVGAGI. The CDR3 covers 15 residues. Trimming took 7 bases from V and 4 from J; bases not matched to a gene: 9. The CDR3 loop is CASKLAEGITGELFF. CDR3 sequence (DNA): TGTGCCAGCAAGCTAGCGGAGGGGATCACCGGGGAGCTGTTTTTT.

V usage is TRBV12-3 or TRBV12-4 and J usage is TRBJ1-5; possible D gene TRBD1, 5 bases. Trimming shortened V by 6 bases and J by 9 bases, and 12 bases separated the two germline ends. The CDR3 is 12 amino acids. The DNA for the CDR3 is TGTGCCAGCAGCCAATCCGGGGGGCCCCAGCATTTT. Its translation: CASSQSGGPQHF.

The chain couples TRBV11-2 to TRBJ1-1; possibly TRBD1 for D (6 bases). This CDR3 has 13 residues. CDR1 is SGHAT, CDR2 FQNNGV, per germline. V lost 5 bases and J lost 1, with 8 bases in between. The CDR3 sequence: CASSTQGNTEAFF. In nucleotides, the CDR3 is TGTGCCAGCAGCACACAGGGGAACACTGAAGCTTTCTTT.

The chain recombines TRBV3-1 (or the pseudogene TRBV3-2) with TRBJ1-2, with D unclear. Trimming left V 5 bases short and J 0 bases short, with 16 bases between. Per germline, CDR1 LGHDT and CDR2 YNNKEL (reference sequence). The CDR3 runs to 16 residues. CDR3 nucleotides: TGTGCCAGCAGCGGGCAATATTTGGTAGCTAACTATGGCTACACCTTC. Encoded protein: CASSGQYLVANYGYTF.

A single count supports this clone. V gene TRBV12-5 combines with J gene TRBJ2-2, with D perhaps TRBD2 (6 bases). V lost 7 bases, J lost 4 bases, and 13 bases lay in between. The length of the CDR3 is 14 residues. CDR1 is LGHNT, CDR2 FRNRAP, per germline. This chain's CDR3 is CASDPGLRTGELFF. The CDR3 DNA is TGTGCTAGTGACCCGGGACTCCGCACCGGGGAGCTGTTTTTT.

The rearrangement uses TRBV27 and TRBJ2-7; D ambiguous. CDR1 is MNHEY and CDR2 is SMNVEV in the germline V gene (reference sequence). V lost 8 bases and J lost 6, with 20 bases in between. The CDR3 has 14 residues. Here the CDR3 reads CASGPRTPLGEQYF. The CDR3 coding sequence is TGTGCCAGCGGACCCCGGACGCCCCTCGGCGAGCAGTACTTC.

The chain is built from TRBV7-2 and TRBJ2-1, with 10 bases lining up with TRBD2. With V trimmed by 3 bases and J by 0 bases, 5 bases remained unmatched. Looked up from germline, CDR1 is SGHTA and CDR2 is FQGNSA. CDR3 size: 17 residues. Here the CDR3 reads CASSLGLARSSYNEQFF. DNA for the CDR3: TGTGCCAGCAGCTTGGGACTAGCGAGGAGCTCCTACAATGAGCAGTTCTTC.

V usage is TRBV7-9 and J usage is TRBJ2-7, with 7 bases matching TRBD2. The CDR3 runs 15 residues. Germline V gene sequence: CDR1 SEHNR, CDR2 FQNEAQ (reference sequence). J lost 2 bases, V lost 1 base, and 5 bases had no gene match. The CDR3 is CASSLGASGTYEQYF. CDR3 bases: TGTGCCAGCAGCTTAGGGGCTAGCGGTACCTACGAGCAGTACTTC.

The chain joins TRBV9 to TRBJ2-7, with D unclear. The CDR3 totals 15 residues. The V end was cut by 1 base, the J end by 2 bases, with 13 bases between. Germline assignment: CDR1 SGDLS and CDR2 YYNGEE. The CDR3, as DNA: TGTGCCAGCAGCGTAATGTCAGGCCCCACCTACGAGCAGTACTTC. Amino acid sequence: CASSVMSGPTYEQYF.

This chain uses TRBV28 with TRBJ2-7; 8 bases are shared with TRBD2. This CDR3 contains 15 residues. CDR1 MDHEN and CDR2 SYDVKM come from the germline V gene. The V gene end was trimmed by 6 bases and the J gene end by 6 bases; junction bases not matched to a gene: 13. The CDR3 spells CASSSPGLESTEQYF. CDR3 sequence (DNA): TGTGCCAGCAGCTCACCGGGACTAGAGTCTACCGAGCAGTACTTC.

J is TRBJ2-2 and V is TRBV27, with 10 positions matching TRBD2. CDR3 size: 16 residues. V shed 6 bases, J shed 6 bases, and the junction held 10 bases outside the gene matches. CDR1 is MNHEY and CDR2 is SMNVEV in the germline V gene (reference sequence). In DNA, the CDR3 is TGTGCCAGCAGACAATCTAGCGGGAGAGTCGCCGGGGAGCTGTTTTTT. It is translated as CASRQSSGRVAGELFF.